This T cell receptor beta chain derives from a study of T cell responses to AZD1222 COVID-19 vaccine. General study results and limits: At 160-218 and 743-854, vaccine-associated CD4 TCRs were dominant, and they spanned spike. Baseline seropositives among AZD1222 recipients totaled only five to seven. The donors showed a predominance of white British ancestry and of females, with possible underestimation of clonal diversity.

The CDR3 covers 12 residues. Germline CDR1 and CDR2: GTSNPN and SVGIG (reference sequence). The V and J ends lost 4 bases and 4 bases respectively, with 10 bases between them. Measured with immunoSEQ multiplex PCR; TCRdb has only the in-frame clones, and not every one. In the table there are about 160,000 clones, roughly 90% of which are singletons. Turning to this clone: Its target is unknown.

V and J are TRBV30 and TRBJ1-2, with TRBD1 as a possible D gene (6 bases). Sequencing was performed on peripheral blood, taken 28 days after the second AZD1222 dose. The receptor was isolated from an adult who received the AZD1222 COVID-19 vaccine. As DNA, the CDR3 is TGTGCCTGGAAGCAGGGGATCTATGGCTACACCTTC. Translating gives CAWKQGIYGYTF.